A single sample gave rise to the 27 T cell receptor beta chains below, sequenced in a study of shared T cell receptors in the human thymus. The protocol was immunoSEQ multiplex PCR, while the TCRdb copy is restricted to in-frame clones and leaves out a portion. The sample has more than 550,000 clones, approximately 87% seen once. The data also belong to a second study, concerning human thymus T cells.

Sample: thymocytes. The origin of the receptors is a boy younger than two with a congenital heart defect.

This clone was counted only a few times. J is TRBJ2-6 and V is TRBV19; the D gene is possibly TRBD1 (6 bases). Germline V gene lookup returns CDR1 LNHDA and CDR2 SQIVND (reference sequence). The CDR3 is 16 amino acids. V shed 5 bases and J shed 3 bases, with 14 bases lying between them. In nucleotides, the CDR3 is TGTGCCAGTAGTCAACAGGGTACCCATGGGGCCAACGTCCTGACTTTC. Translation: CASSQQGTHGANVLTF.

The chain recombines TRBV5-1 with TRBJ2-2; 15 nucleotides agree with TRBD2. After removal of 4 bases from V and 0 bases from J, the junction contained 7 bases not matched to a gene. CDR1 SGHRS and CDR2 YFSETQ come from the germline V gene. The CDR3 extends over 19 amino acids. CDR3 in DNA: TGCGCCAGCAGCAAAGTTGGACTAGCGGGAGGGCCGAACACCGGGGAGCTGTTTTTT. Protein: CASSKVGLAGGPNTGELFF.

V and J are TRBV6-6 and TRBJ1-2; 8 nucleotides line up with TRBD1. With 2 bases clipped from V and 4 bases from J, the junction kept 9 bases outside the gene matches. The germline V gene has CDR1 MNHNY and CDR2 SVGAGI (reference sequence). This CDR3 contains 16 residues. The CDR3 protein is CASSYPRQGRGYGYTF. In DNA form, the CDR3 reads TGTGCCAGCAGTTACCCGAGACAGGGGCGGGGCTATGGCTACACCTTC.

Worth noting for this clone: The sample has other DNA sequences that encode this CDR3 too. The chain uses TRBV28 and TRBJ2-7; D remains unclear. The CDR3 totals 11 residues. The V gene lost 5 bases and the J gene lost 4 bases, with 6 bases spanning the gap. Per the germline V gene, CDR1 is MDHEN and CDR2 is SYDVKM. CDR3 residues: CASSLLYEQYF. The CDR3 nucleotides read TGTGCCAGCAGTCTCTTATACGAGCAGTACTTC.

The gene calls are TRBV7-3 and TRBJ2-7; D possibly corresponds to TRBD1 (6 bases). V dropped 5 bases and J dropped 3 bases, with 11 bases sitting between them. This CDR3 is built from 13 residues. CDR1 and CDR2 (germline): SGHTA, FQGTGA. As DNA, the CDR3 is TGTGCCAGCAGCGTGGACAGTCGCTACGAGCAGTACTTC. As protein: CASSVDSRYEQYF.

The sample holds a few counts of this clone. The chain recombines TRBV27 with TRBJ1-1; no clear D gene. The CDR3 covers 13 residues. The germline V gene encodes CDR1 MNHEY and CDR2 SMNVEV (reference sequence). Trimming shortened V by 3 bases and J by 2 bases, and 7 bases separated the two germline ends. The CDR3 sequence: CASSFRLNTEAFF. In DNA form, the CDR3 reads TGTGCCAGCAGTTTCAGGCTTAACACTGAAGCTTTCTTT.

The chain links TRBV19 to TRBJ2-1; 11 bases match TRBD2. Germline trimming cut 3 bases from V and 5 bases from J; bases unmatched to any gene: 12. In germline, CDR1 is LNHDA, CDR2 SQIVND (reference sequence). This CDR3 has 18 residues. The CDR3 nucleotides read TGTGCCAGTAGTATGATCCGGGGACTAGCGGCACGGGACAATGAGCAGTTCTTC. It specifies CASSMIRGLAARDNEQFF. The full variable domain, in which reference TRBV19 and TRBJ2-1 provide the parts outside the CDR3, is DGGITQSPKYLFRKEGQNVTLSCEQNLNHDAMYWYRQDPGQGLRLIYYSQIVNDFQKGDIAEGYSVSREKKESFPLTVTSAQKNPTAFYLCASSMIRGLAARDNEQFFGPGTRLTVL.

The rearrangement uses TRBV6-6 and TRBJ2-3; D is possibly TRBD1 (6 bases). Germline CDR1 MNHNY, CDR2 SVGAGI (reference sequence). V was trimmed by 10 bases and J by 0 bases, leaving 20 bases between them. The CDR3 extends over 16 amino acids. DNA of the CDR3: TGTGCCATCTCAACGGCACCGGGACACAGCACAGATACGCAGTATTTT. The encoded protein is CAISTAPGHSTDTQYF.

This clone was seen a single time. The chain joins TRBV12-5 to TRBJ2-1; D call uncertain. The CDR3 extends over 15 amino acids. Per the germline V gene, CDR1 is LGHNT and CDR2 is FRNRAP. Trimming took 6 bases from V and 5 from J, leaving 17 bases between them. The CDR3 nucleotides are TGTGCTAGTGGCCCCGAGTTGATGATCGACAATGAGCAGTTCTTC. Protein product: CASGPELMIDNEQFF. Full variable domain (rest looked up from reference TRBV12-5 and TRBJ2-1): DARVTQTPRHKVTEMGQEVTMRCQPILGHNTVFWYRQTMMQGLELLAYFRNRAPLDDSGMPKDRFSAEMPDATLATLKIQPSEPRDSAVYFCASGPELMIDNEQFFGPGTRLTVL.

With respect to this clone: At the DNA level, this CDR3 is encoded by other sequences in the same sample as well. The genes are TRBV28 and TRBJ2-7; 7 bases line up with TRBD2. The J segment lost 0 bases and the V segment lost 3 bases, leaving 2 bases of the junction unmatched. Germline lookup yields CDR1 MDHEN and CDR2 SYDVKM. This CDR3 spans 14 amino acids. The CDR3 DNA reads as TGTGCCAGCAGTTTCCCTAGCGGCTCCTACGAGCAGTACTTC. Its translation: CASSFPSGSYEQYF.

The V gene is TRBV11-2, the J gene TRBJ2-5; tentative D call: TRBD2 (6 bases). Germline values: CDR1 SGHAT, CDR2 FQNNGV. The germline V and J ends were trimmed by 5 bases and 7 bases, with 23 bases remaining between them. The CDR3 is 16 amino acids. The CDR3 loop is CASSPVGTHERGTQYF. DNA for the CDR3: TGTGCCAGCAGCCCTGTCGGGACTCACGAGAGGGGGACCCAGTACTTC. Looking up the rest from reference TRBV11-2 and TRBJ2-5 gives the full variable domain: EAGVAQSPRYKIIEKRQSVAFWCNPISGHATLYWYQQILGQGPKLLIQFQNNGVVDDSQLPKDRFSAERLKGVDSTLKIQPAKLEDSAVYLCASSPVGTHERGTQYFGPGTRLLVL.

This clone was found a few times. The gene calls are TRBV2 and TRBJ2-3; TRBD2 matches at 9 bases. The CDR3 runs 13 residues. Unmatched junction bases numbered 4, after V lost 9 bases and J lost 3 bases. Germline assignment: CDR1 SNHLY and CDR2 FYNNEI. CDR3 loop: CASSGRDTDTQYF. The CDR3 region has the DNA TGTGCCAGTAGCGGGAGAGATACAGATACGCAGTATTTT.

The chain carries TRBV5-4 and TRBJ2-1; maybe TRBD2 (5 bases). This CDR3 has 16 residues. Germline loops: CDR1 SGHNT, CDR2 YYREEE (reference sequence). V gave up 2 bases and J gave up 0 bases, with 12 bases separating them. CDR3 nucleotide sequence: TGTGCCAGCAGCTTAACTAAGCGGCTCTCCTACAATGAGCAGTTCTTC. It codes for CASSLTKRLSYNEQFF.

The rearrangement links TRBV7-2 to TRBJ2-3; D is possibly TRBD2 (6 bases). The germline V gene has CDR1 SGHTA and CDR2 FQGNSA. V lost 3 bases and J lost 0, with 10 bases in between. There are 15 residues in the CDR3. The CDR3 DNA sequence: TGTGCCAGCAGCTTCGGAGGGTCTAGCACAGATACGCAGTATTTT. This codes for CASSFGGSSTDTQYF.

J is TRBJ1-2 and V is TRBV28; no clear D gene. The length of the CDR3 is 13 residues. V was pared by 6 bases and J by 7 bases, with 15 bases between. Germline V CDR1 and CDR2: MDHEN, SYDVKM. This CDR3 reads CASRSPAELGYTF. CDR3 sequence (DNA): TGTGCCAGCAGGTCCCCCGCGGAGCTTGGCTACACCTTC.

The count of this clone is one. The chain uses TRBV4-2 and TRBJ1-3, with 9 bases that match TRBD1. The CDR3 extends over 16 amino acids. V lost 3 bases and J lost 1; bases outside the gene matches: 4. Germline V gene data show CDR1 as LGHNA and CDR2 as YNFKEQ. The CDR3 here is CASSQRGTGSGNTIYF. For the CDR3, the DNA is TGTGCCAGCAGCCAGAGGGGGACAGGGTCTGGAAACACCATATATTTT.

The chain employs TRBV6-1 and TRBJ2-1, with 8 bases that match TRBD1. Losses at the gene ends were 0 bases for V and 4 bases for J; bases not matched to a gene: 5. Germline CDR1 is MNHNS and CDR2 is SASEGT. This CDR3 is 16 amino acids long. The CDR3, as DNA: TGTGCCAGCAGTGAAGCGTACAGGGGGACGTACAATGAGCAGTTCTTC. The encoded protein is CASSEAYRGTYNEQFF.

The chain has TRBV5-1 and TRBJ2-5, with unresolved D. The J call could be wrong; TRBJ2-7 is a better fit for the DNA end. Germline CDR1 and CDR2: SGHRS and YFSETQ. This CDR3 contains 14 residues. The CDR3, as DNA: TGCGCCAGCAGCTTGGGAGAAAGCCCTTACGAGCAGTACTTC. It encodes CASSLGESPYEQYF.

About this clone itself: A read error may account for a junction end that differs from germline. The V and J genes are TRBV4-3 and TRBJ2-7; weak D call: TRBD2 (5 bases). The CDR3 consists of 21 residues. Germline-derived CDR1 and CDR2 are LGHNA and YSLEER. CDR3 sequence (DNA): TGCGCCAGCAGCCAAGTGGCTCCACCCCGACAAACCAACCCACCAGAGGGCTTGGTTGTTTTC. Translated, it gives CASSQVAPPRQTNPPEGLVVF.

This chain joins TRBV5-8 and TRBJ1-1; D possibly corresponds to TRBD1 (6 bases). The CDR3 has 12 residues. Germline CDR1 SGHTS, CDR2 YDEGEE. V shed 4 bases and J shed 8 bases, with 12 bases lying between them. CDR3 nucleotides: TGTGCCAGCAGCATACCAGGGACAGAAGCTTTCTTT. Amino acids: CASSIPGTEAFF.

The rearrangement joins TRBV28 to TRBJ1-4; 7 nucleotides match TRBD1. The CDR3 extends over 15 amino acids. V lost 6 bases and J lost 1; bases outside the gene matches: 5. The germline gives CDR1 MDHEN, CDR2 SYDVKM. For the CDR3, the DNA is TGTGCCAGCAGCCGCGACAGGGAAACTAATGAAAAACTGTTTTTT. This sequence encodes CASSRDRETNEKLFF.

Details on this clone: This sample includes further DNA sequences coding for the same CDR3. CDR3 DNA: TGTGCCAGCAGTGAAAGTGGGGCGGGAGGGTACTATGAGCAGTACTTC. Amino acids: CASSESGAGGYYEQYF. This chain links TRBV2 with TRBJ2-7; 9 nucleotides match TRBD2. V dropped 2 bases and J dropped 7; count of bases not matched to a gene: 12. The CDR3 sequence is 16 residues long. Germline V gene data show CDR1 as SNHLY and CDR2 as FYNNEI.

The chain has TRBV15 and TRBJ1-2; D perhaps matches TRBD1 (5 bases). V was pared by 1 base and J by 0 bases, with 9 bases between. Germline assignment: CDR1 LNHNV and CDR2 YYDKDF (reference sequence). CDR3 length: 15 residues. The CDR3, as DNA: TGTGCCACCAGCAGAGGGGCAGGGTCTAACTATGGCTACACCTTC. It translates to CATSRGAGSNYGYTF.

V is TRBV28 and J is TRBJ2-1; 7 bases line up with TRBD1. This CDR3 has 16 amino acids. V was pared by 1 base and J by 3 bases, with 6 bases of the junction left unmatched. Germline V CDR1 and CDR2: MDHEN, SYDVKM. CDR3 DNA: TGTGCCAGCAGTTTATTTAGGGACAGATTCTACAATGAGCAGTTCTTC. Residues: CASSLFRDRFYNEQFF.

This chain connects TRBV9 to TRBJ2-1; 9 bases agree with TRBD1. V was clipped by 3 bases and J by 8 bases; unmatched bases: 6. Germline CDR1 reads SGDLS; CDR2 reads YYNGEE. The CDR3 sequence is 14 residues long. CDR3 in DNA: TGTGCCAGCAGCGCGGGACAGGGTCCCTATGAGCAGTTCTTC. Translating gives CASSAGQGPYEQFF.

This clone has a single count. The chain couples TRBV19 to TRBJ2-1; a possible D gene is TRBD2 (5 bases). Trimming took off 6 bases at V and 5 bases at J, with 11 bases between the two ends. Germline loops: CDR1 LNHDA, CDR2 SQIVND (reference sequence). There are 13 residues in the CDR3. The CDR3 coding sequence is TGTGCCAGTAGAGGCCCGACTAACAATGAGCAGTTCTTC. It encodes CASRGPTNNEQFF.

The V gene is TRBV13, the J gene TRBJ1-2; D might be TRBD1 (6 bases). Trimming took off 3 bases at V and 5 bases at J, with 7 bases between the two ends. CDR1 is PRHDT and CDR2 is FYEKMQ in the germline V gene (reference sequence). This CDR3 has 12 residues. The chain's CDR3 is CASSFRGYGYTF. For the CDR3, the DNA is TGTGCCAGCAGCTTCAGGGGATATGGCTACACCTTC.